A selection of T cell receptor beta chains follows, all from one sample in a study of T cell responses to AZD1222 COVID-19 vaccine. Here immunoSEQ multiplex PCR was the method, and the copy in TCRdb shows in-frame clones only, minus some. The repertoire holds some 110,000 clones, with around nine tenths as singletons. Sequencing was performed on peripheral blood, taken 28 days after the second dose of the MenACWY control vaccine. These receptors originate from an adult who received the MenACWY meningococcal vaccine as a control. The CDR3 runs from the conserved cysteine through the conserved F or W. The order of the fields is D gene, clone size, V gene, J gene, CDR3 protein, CDR3 DNA. D genes are given only for firm matches. The size of a clone is reported for some rows only, either as once, few or many, or as a class for expanded clones.

-	-	TRBV7-9	TRBJ2-7	CASSLEVKPSEQYF	TGTGCCAGCAGCTTAGAGGTCAAGCCCTCCGAGCAGTACTTC
-	-	TRBV27	TRBJ2-7	CASSLISGIPYEQYF	TGTGCCAGCAGTTTAATATCAGGGATCCCCTACGAGCAGTACTTC
TRBD1	-	TRBV4-2	TRBJ1-2	CASSQVGDRGGYGYTF	TGTGCCAGCAGCCAAGTTGGGGACAGGGGGGGCTATGGCTACACCTTC
-	-	TRBV18	TRBJ2-7	CASSPDVDRPRYF	TGTGCCAGCTCACCAGACGTCGACAGGCCCAGGTACTTC
-	-	TRBV7-3	TRBJ2-1	CASSLNGGAMFF	TGTGCCAGCAGCTTAAATGGGGGGGCCATGTTCTTC
TRBD2	few	TRBV7-2	TRBJ2-5	CASSLSGLGETQYF	TGTGCCAGCAGCCTCTCCGGACTAGGAGAGACCCAGTACTTC
-	-	TRBV7-9	TRBJ1-3	CASSLAQRQGRAGNTIYF	TGTGCCAGCAGCTTAGCGCAAAGGCAGGGAAGGGCTGGAAACACCATATATTTT
-	-	TRBV7-2	TRBJ2-5	CASSLGGAGQETQYF	TGTGCCAGCAGCTTAGGGGGGGCAGGACAAGAGACCCAGTACTTC
TRBD1	-	TRBV24-1	TRBJ2-7	CATSDWTGGNEQYF	TGTGCCACCAGTGATTGGACAGGGGGGAACGAGCAGTACTTC
-	-	TRBV5-5	TRBJ2-1	CASSLGLSSYNEQFF	TGTGCCAGCAGCTTGGGACTGAGCTCCTACAATGAGCAGTTCTTC
-	-	TRBV29-1	TRBJ2-7	CSVITGAPYEQYF	TGCAGCGTTATAACAGGAGCCCCCTACGAGCAGTACTTC
-	-	TRBV7-9	TRBJ1-2	CASSLSGSRGGYTF	TGTGCCAGCAGCTTATCCGGCTCCCGCGGTGGCTACACCTTC
-	few	TRBV2	TRBJ2-3	CASSQQGLNTDTQYF	TGTGCCAGCAGCCAACAGGGACTTAACACAGATACGCAGTATTTT
TRBD1	-	TRBV19	TRBJ2-1	CASSIDQYRGRDNEQFF	TGTGCCAGTAGTATAGATCAATACAGGGGGCGCGACAATGAGCAGTTCTTC
-	-	TRBV28	TRBJ2-7	CASSLGGGSYEQYF	TGTGCCAGCAGTTTAGGGGGTGGAAGCTACGAGCAGTACTTC
-	-	TRBV2	TRBJ1-1	CAGHRAPNTEAFF	TGTGCCGGGCACAGGGCTCCTAACACTGAAGCTTTCTTT
TRBD2	-	TRBV7-2	TRBJ2-7	CASSLGSSGSSYEQYF	TGTGCCAGCAGCTTAGGGTCTAGCGGGAGCTCCTACGAGCAGTACTTC
-	-	TRBV7-9	TRBJ1-2	CASSSLFYGYTF	TGTGCCAGCAGCTCCCTATTCTATGGCTACACCTTC
TRBD2	-	TRBV10-1	TRBJ2-2	CASSLNTSGGDAGELFF	TGCGCCAGCAGTCTAAATACTAGCGGGGGGGACGCCGGGGAGCTGTTTTTT
TRBD1	-	TRBV6-6	TRBJ2-1	CASSYLPGQGVDEQFF	TGTGCCAGCAGTTACTTACCGGGACAGGGAGTGGATGAGCAGTTCTTC
-	-	TRBV10-1	TRBJ2-1	CASSDPTWISYNEQFF	TGCGCCAGCAGTGACCCTACATGGATCTCCTACAATGAGCAGTTCTTC
-	-	TRBV3-1/TRBV3-2	TRBJ1-1	CASSLQGNTEAFF	TGTGCCAGCAGCCTTCAGGGGAACACTGAAGCTTTCTTT
TRBD1	once	TRBV3-1/TRBV3-2	TRBJ2-7	CASSQVARGSSEQYF	TGTGCCAGCAGCCAAGTTGCCAGGGGGTCCTCCGAGCAGTACTTC